Listed here are 29 T cell receptor beta chains from one sample, sequenced in a study of blood T cell repertoires in COVID-19. Profiling relied on immunoSEQ multiplex PCR, and the TCRdb table lists in-frame clones only, not all of them. The sample gives about 200,000 clones, 80% to 90% of which show up once; around 2.3% is in the top ten. The sequencing input was peripheral blood. These TCRs come from a woman aged 35 to 49 with active or convalescent COVID-19.

The chain employs TRBV15 and TRBJ1-1; D might be TRBD1 (6 bases). Trimming stripped 0 bases from V and 8 bases from J, with 19 bases between. CDR1 LNHNV and CDR2 YYDKDF come from the germline V gene (reference sequence). CDR3 size: 16 residues. In DNA, the CDR3 is TGTGCCACCAGCAGAGATTTCACGATAGGACAGCCAGAAGCTTTCTTT. The encoded protein is CATSRDFTIGQPEAFF.

The rearrangement uses TRBV6-5 and TRBJ1-6; TRBD1 agrees at 9 bases. CDR1 is MNHEY, CDR2 SVGAGI, per germline. Trimming removed 5 bases from V and 7 bases from J; junction bases left unmatched: 6. The CDR3 has 15 residues. CDR3 in DNA: TGTGCCAGCAGTAGCTACAGGGGGCGAAATTCACCCCTCCACTTT. This sequence encodes CASSSYRGRNSPLHF.

This chain uses TRBV28 with TRBJ2-3, with TRBD2 as a possible D gene (6 bases). The CDR3 consists of 15 residues. The germline CDR1 and CDR2 sequences are MDHEN and SYDVKM. V was pared by 7 bases and J by 4 bases, with 18 bases between. The CDR3 DNA is TGTGCCAGCAATGGCGTTTGGCCTAGCGCAGATACGCAGTATTTT. Amino acid sequence: CASNGVWPSADTQYF.

The chain joins TRBV18 to TRBJ2-2; D is undetermined. CDR3 length: 13 residues. Germline assignment: CDR1 KGHSH and CDR2 LQKENI. Between the trimmed V and J ends, which lost 2 bases and 4 bases, there was a span of 5 bases. CDR3 loop: CASSPGRTGELFF. Here the CDR3 DNA reads TGTGCCAGCTCACCAGGGCGCACCGGGGAGCTGTTTTTT.

V usage is TRBV5-6 and J usage is TRBJ2-7; D is undetermined. The germline CDR1 and CDR2 sequences are SGHDT and YYEEEE. Trimming took 4 bases from V and 2 from J, leaving 13 bases between them. This CDR3 is built from 14 residues. The CDR3 DNA sequence: TGTGCCAGCAGCCGCAACAGACAAACCTACGAGCAGTACTTC. Translated: CASSRNRQTYEQYF.

V is TRBV30 and J is TRBJ2-5; D remains unclear. Deletions cut 0 bases from V and 2 bases from J, with 10 bases between. Germline values: CDR1 GTSNPN, CDR2 SVGIG (reference sequence). The CDR3 contains 14 residues. DNA for the CDR3: TGTGCCTGGAGTGTACTGGGCAGGCAAGAGACCCAGTACTTC. This gives the protein CAWSVLGRQETQYF.

J is TRBJ2-1 and V is TRBV29-1; TRBD2 might be the D (6 bases). The V gene's germline CDR1 is SQVTM and CDR2 ANQGSEA. This CDR3 contains 17 residues. Deletions cut 5 bases from V and 7 bases from J, with 27 bases between. The CDR3 sequence: CSVTRWGEGRFGNEQFF. The CDR3 DNA follows: TGCAGCGTTACCAGGTGGGGTGAGGGGAGGTTTGGGAATGAGCAGTTCTTC.

This clone was observed once. The genes are TRBV2 and TRBJ2-5; 7 bases match TRBD2. V gave up 10 bases and J gave up 2 bases; unmatched junction bases: 10. In germline, CDR1 is SNHLY, CDR2 FYNNEI. The CDR3 spans 14 residues. The chain's CDR3 is CATELGGGQETQYF. The CDR3 DNA reads as TGTGCCACAGAATTAGGCGGGGGACAAGAGACCCAGTACTTC.

The chain is built from TRBV19 and TRBJ1-5, with D perhaps matching TRBD1 (6 bases). The V gene's germline CDR1 is LNHDA and CDR2 SQIVND (reference sequence). The CDR3 sequence is 14 residues long. Deletions cut 6 bases from V and 7 bases from J, with 16 bases between. CDR3 DNA: TGTGCCAGTAGATGGGGGGGCTGGGGGCAGCCCCAGCATTTT. The encoded protein is CASRWGGWGQPQHF. Using reference TRBV19 and TRBJ1-5 for the parts outside the CDR3, the full variable domain is DGGITQSPKYLFRKEGQNVTLSCEQNLNHDAMYWYRQDPGQGLRLIYYSQIVNDFQKGDIAEGYSVSREKKESFPLTVTSAQKNPTAFYLCASRWGGWGQPQHFGDGTRLSIL.

The rearrangement uses TRBV28 and TRBJ1-2; 7 positions agree with TRBD1. The V gene end was trimmed by 5 bases and the J gene end by 8 bases; junction bases not matched to a gene: 8. Germline V gives CDR1 MDHEN, CDR2 SYDVKM. This CDR3 contains 13 residues. The CDR3 protein is CASSALRQGGYTF. CDR3 in DNA: TGTGCCAGCAGTGCGCTGCGACAGGGAGGCTACACCTTC.

The chain couples TRBV18 to TRBJ1-4; possible D gene TRBD1, 6 bases. Trimming shortened V by 2 bases and J by 7 bases, and 11 bases separated the two germline ends. The CDR3 covers 14 residues. CDR1 and CDR2 (germline): KGHSH, LQKENI. CDR3 amino acids: CASSPKQGTEKLFF. Here the CDR3 DNA reads TGTGCCAGCTCACCAAAACAGGGTACTGAAAAACTGTTTTTT.

The chain combines TRBV29-1 with TRBJ1-3; TRBD1 matches at 8 bases. V lost 2 bases, J lost 7 bases, and 1 base stayed unmatched. This CDR3 has 12 residues. The V gene's germline CDR1 is SQVTM and CDR2 ANQGSEA. The CDR3 spells CSVEPGGNTIYF. The CDR3 bases are TGCAGCGTTGAACCAGGGGGCAACACCATATATTTT.

V and J are TRBV4-1 and TRBJ1-2, with a possible D match to TRBD1 (5 bases). Per the germline V gene, CDR1 is MGHRA and CDR2 is YSYEKL. Trimming took 1 base from V and 6 from J, leaving 15 bases between them. This CDR3 contains 15 residues. CDR3 protein: CASSQGPGGFNGYTF. Here the CDR3 DNA reads TGCGCCAGCAGCCAAGGGCCCGGGGGGTTCAATGGCTACACCTTC.

The chain recombines TRBV6-6 with TRBJ2-7, with unresolved D. Trimming shortened V by 9 bases and J by 2 bases, and 11 bases separated the two germline ends. This CDR3 is 12 amino acids long. CDR1 MNHNY and CDR2 SVGAGI come from the germline V gene (reference sequence). This CDR3 reads CASGDRAYEQYF. The CDR3 DNA is TGTGCCAGTGGAGACCGGGCCTACGAGCAGTACTTC.

The J gene is TRBJ2-7, the V gene TRBV30; perhaps TRBD1 as D (6 bases). Germline-derived CDR1 and CDR2 are GTSNPN and SVGIG (reference sequence). CDR3 size: 12 residues. V was cut by 1 base and J by 7 bases, with 11 bases left in between. CDR3 nucleotide sequence: TGTGCCTGGAGTGACCCTCAGGGGGAGCAGTACTTC. This translates into CAWSDPQGEQYF.

This rearrangement joins TRBV12-3 or TRBV12-4 to TRBJ1-2, with unresolved D. The ends were cut back, 6 bases at V and 3 bases at J, with 11 bases in the middle. This CDR3 is 13 amino acids long. The CDR3 spells CASRPTVDYGYTF. The CDR3 DNA reads TGTGCCAGCAGGCCAACAGTGGACTATGGCTACACCTTC.

The V and J genes are TRBV2 and TRBJ1-6, with D unresolved. From germline, CDR1 is SNHLY and CDR2 FYNNEI. Trimming removed 3 bases from V and 7 bases from J, with 7 bases in between. This CDR3 is built from 13 residues. CDR3 in amino acids: CASSDGLNSPLHF. CDR3 bases: TGTGCCAGCAGTGACGGGTTAAATTCACCCCTCCACTTT.

The chain links TRBV6-5 to TRBJ1-1; D remains ambiguous. The V gene lost 6 bases and the J gene lost 3 bases, with 17 bases spanning the gap. Germline V gene lookup returns CDR1 MNHEY and CDR2 SVGAGI. The CDR3 is 15 amino acids. This chain's CDR3 is CASRIFGREDTEAFF. The DNA of the CDR3 is TGTGCCAGCAGGATTTTTGGTAGGGAGGACACTGAAGCTTTCTTT.

The rearrangement uses TRBV14 and TRBJ1-3; D is unresolved. The CDR3 covers 14 residues. V dropped 4 bases and J dropped 8 bases, with 15 bases sitting between them. The germline gives CDR1 SGHDN, CDR2 FVKESK. The CDR3 spells CASSRGSWSDTIYF. In nucleotides, the CDR3 is TGTGCCAGCAGCCGCGGGTCGTGGTCAGACACCATATATTTT.

This sequence joins TRBV6-5 and TRBJ1-4; TRBD1 might be the D (6 bases). The V gene's germline CDR1 is MNHEY and CDR2 SVGAGI. Between the trimmed V and J ends, which lost 0 bases and 8 bases, there was a span of 13 bases. The CDR3 is made up of 15 amino acids. The CDR3 nucleotides are TGTGCCAGCAGTTACTCCCCAGGGGAGTCCGAAAAACTGTTTTTT. It yields the protein CASSYSPGESEKLFF.

The chain has TRBV14 and TRBJ2-1; 8 nucleotides align to TRBD2. J gave up 8 bases and V 4 bases, and 10 bases lay outside the gene matches. Germline V gives CDR1 SGHDN, CDR2 FVKESK. The CDR3 covers 15 residues. CDR3 nucleotide sequence: TGTGCCAGCAGCCTGACTAGCGTCCCTAGGGATGAGCAGTTCTTC. Translation: CASSLTSVPRDEQFF.

This chain uses TRBV5-1 with TRBJ2-7, with 9 bases aligning to TRBD2. The CDR3 covers 16 residues. V lost 1 base, J lost 4 bases, and 9 bases stayed unmatched. The germline V gene has CDR1 SGHRS and CDR2 YFSETQ. The chain's CDR3 is CASSLTVAGAMYEQYF. CDR3 nucleotides: TGCGCCAGCAGCTTGACAGTAGCGGGAGCTATGTACGAGCAGTACTTC. The full variable domain, in which reference TRBV5-1 and TRBJ2-7 provide the parts outside the CDR3, is KAGVTQTPRYLIKTRGQQVTLSCSPISGHRSVSWYQQTPGQGLQFLFEYFSETQRNKGNFPGRFSGRQFSNSRSEMNVSTLELGDSALYLCASSLTVAGAMYEQYFGPGTRLTVT.

The chain has TRBV9 and TRBJ2-7, with D tentatively TRBD2 (5 bases). V lost 3 bases and J 1 base, leaving 17 bases between the germline ends. Per the germline V gene, CDR1 is SGDLS and CDR2 is YYNGEE. The CDR3 is 16 amino acids. The CDR3 protein is CASSAGWGRRSYEQYF. The DNA of the CDR3 is TGTGCCAGCAGCGCGGGATGGGGTCGCCGGTCCTACGAGCAGTACTTC.

The V gene is TRBV4-3, the J gene TRBJ1-1; TRBD1 agrees at 7 bases. The junction had 6 bases not matched to a gene; V was cut back by 4 bases and J by 7 bases. From germline, CDR1 is LGHNA and CDR2 YSLEER. This CDR3 is 13 amino acids long. The CDR3 reads CASSPRQGGEAFF. In nucleotides, the CDR3 is TGCGCCAGCAGCCCACGACAGGGAGGTGAAGCTTTCTTT.

The J gene is TRBJ1-2, the V gene TRBV19, with 9 positions matching TRBD1. This CDR3 spans 14 amino acids. Trimming at V came to 6 bases and at J to 6 bases, leaving 8 bases not matched to a gene. Germline values: CDR1 LNHDA, CDR2 SQIVND (reference sequence). CDR3 sequence (DNA): TGTGCCAGTAGGCCTCCGGGACAGGGACATGGCTACACCTTC. Amino acid sequence: CASRPPGQGHGYTF.

This clone was seen a single time. The CDR3 nucleotides read TGCGCCAGCAGCCAAGAACAGGGGATCAATCAGCCCCAGCATTTT. The encoded protein is CASSQEQGINQPQHF. V usage is TRBV4-3 and J usage is TRBJ1-5; TRBD1 aligns across 7 bases. This CDR3 contains 15 residues. J gave up 3 bases and V 0 bases, and 2 bases lay outside the gene matches. Germline V gives CDR1 LGHNA, CDR2 YSLEER.

This chain joins TRBV7-2 and TRBJ2-3, with 10 bases identical to TRBD2. V shed 2 bases and J 3 bases; nucleotides not matched to a gene: 11. The germline V gene encodes CDR1 SGHTA and CDR2 FQGNSA. The CDR3 is made up of 18 amino acids. CDR3: CASSLRSAGLAETDTQYF. For the CDR3, the DNA is TGTGCCAGCAGCTTAAGGTCGGCAGGACTAGCGGAGACAGATACGCAGTATTTT.

The rearrangement joins TRBV28 to TRBJ2-1, with D possibly being TRBD1 (6 bases). The CDR3 extends over 12 amino acids. V was clipped by 4 bases and J by 7 bases, with 8 bases between them. CDR1 and CDR2 from the germline V gene are MDHEN and SYDVKM. The CDR3 DNA sequence: TGTGCCAGCAGTTCACAGGGAAATGAGCAGTTCTTC. Protein: CASSSQGNEQFF.

The rearrangement links TRBV7-8 to TRBJ1-2, with D unclear. V lost 5 bases and J 5 bases, leaving 12 bases between the germline ends. The CDR3 extends over 13 amino acids. Germline V gene sequence: CDR1 SGHVS, CDR2 FQNEAQ. CDR3 nucleotide sequence: TGTGCCAGCAGCCCTTCGAGAGAGTATGGCTACACCTTC. Translating it yields CASSPSREYGYTF.